This T cell receptor (beta chain) was documented in a study of T cell responses to AZD1222 COVID-19 vaccine. The study, taken as a whole, reports: Only five to seven individuals given AZD1222 were seropositive at baseline.

Germline V gene lookup returns CDR1 SGHRS and CDR2 YFSETQ. V gave up 1 base and J gave up 5 bases; unmatched junction bases: 3. The CDR3 has 14 residues. This table comes from immunoSEQ multiplex PCR, and its TCRdb copy is limited to in-frame clones, with some not included. The sample lists around 130,000 clones; approximately 93% were seen once. Comments on this clone: Its matching antigen is unknown.

This clonotype was sampled from an adult in good health. J is TRBJ2-7 and V is TRBV5-1, with 10 bases matching TRBD1. The sequencing here drew on peripheral blood, taken on day 0 of AZD1222 vaccination. Here the CDR3 DNA reads TGCGCCAGCAGCTTGTTGGGACAGGGGAACGAGCAGTACTTC. This translates into CASSLLGQGNEQYF.